Presented here are 20 T cell receptor beta chains from one specimen sequenced in a study of human T cells and chemical hapten exposure. TCRdb called the RACE reads again in MiXCR, with one record for every CDR3 protein. The profile covers 85,000 to 100,000 distinct CDR3 sequences, with approximately 11% appearing a single time and approximately 3.3% taken by the ten largest. Time point given: pre-sensitization, week 0. The treatment is: therapeutic diphenylcyclopropenone sensitization with weekly scalp DPC. The source material was whole blood, sampled in connection with sensitization to the hapten diphenylcyclopropenone (DPC). The receptors come from a woman aged 55-75 years with alopecia areata. Some clones in this sample may be carry-over from other donors' samples.

The J gene is TRBJ1-2, the V gene TRBV12-3 or TRBV12-4; 7 bases line up with TRBD1. Germline trimming cut 5 bases from V and 8 bases from J; bases unmatched to any gene: 11. The CDR3 has 14 residues. CDR3 nucleotide sequence: TGTGCCAGCAGTAGAGGGGACAGCTCTCGCGGCTACACCTTC. Translation: CASSRGDSSRGYTF.

The table lists this clonotype with many counts. The V gene is TRBV18, the J gene TRBJ2-1; D remains ambiguous. Germline V gene lookup returns CDR1 KGHSH and CDR2 LQKENI. V was trimmed by 1 base and J by 2 bases, leaving 9 bases between them. The CDR3 loop spans 15 amino acids. In DNA, the CDR3 is TGTGCCAGCTCACCACAGGACGGGCCCTACAATGAGCAGTTCTTC. Translated: CASSPQDGPYNEQFF.

There are many counts of this clonotype. The chain employs TRBV2 and TRBJ2-5; 15 bases are shared with TRBD2. V lost 4 bases, J lost 4 bases, and 10 bases stayed unmatched. Germline loops: CDR1 SNHLY, CDR2 FYNNEI. The CDR3 has 18 amino acids. The CDR3: CASSVGGLAGGQGETQYF. CDR3 DNA sequence: TGTGCCAGCAGTGTAGGAGGACTAGCGGGGGGGCAAGGAGAGACCCAGTACTTC.

This clonotype was counted only a few times. The CDR3 here is CASSPQDAPFSGNTIYF. CDR3 DNA: TGTGCCAGCTCACCACAGGACGCTCCCTTCTCTGGAAACACCATATATTTT. The V call is TRBV18, the J call TRBJ1-3, with D unresolved. The V gene lost 1 base and the J gene lost 0 bases, with 13 bases spanning the gap. The CDR3 consists of 17 residues. Per germline, CDR1 KGHSH and CDR2 LQKENI.

This clonotype was seen many times. The chain couples TRBV10-3 to TRBJ1-2; D not certain. Germline V gene data show CDR1 as ENHRY and CDR2 as SYGVKD. V lost 0 bases and J lost 5, with 10 bases in between. This CDR3 is built from 14 residues. The chain's CDR3 is CAISESGSSYGYTF. CDR3 nucleotides: TGTGCCATCAGTGAGTCAGGAAGCTCGTATGGCTACACCTTC.

The chain links TRBV7-6 to TRBJ1-6; TRBD1 is a possible D gene (5 bases). The CDR3 extends over 14 amino acids. V lost 5 bases to trimming and J lost 7 bases, with 12 bases between them. Germline values: CDR1 SGHVS, CDR2 FNYEAQ. The CDR3 reads CASSRDPGNSPLHF. CDR3 sequence (DNA): TGTGCCAGCAGCCGGGACCCCGGGAATTCACCCCTCCACTTT.

The sample holds a few counts of this clonotype. The genes are TRBV9 and TRBJ2-2, with 12 bases lining up with TRBD2. Losses at the gene ends were 5 bases for V and 3 bases for J; bases not matched to a gene: 11. The CDR3 extends over 18 amino acids. Germline V lookup: CDR1 SGDLS, CDR2 YYNGEE. The DNA of the CDR3 is TGTGCCAGCAGACAGACTAGCGGGGGACCCCGGGACACCGGGGAGCTGTTTTTT. Protein sequence: CASRQTSGGPRDTGELFF.

Only a few counts were recorded for this clonotype. The chain couples TRBV5-1 to TRBJ2-1, with 9 bases matching TRBD2. The CDR3 loop spans 14 amino acids. V dropped 6 bases and J dropped 7; count of bases not matched to a gene: 8. The germline V gene encodes CDR1 SGHRS and CDR2 YFSETQ. The CDR3 loop is CASNRGGAENEQFF. CDR3 nucleotide sequence: TGCGCCAGCAACCGCGGGGGGGCGGAGAATGAGCAGTTCTTC.

The sample holds many counts of this clonotype. The chain couples TRBV28 to TRBJ1-1; 9 bases are a match to TRBD1. The length of the CDR3 is 13 residues. Germline values: CDR1 MDHEN, CDR2 SYDVKM. V lost 8 bases to trimming and J lost 0 bases; unmatched junction nucleotides: 1. CDR3: CASGQGLNTEAFF. The CDR3 DNA reads as TGTGCCAGCGGACAGGGGTTGAACACTGAAGCTTTCTTT. Full variable domain (rest looked up from reference TRBV28 and TRBJ1-1): DVKVTQSSRYLVKRTGEKVFLECVQDMDHENMFWYRQDPGLGLRLIYFSYDVKMKEKGDIPEGYSVSREKKERFSLILESASTNQTSMYLCASGQGLNTEAFFGQGTRLTVV.

This clonotype was detected ten times or more. The V and J genes are TRBV6-2 or TRBV6-3 and TRBJ1-5; D remains unclear. From germline, CDR1 is MNHEY and CDR2 SVGEGT. The CDR3 has 14 amino acids. V lost 0 bases to trimming and J lost 5 bases, with 8 bases between them. In DNA, the CDR3 is TGTGCCAGCAGTTACTCTTCACTGCATCAGCCCCAGCATTTT. Its translation is CASSYSSLHQPQHF.

This clonotype was recorded at least ten times. The genes are TRBV3-1 and TRBJ1-3, with 7 bases aligning to TRBD1. This CDR3 has 16 amino acids. The germline gives CDR1 LGHDT, CDR2 YNNKEL (reference sequence). Unmatched junction bases numbered 9, after V lost 7 bases and J lost 0 bases. The CDR3 coding sequence is TGTGCCAGCACCCCAAGGACAGGACCCTCTGGAAACACCATATATTTT. Translating gives CASTPRTGPSGNTIYF.

This clonotype has ten or more counts. This chain links TRBV12-3 or TRBV12-4 with TRBJ1-2; D possibly corresponds to TRBD1 (6 bases). This CDR3 is built from 15 residues. V dropped 6 bases and J dropped 2 bases, with 16 bases sitting between them. DNA of the CDR3: TGTGCCAGCAGAACTCAGGGGCGAGGGAACTATGGCTACACCTTC. Translated: CASRTQGRGNYGYTF.

At least ten counts were recorded for this clonotype. This chain links TRBV11-2 with TRBJ2-5; the match to TRBD1 covers 7 bases. Germline V gene sequence: CDR1 SGHAT, CDR2 FQNNGV. Unmatched junction bases numbered 8, after V lost 5 bases and J lost 2 bases. CDR3 size: 15 residues. The CDR3 is CASSRRQGTQETQYF. CDR3 in DNA: TGTGCCAGCAGCCGGAGACAGGGAACACAAGAGACCCAGTACTTC.

This clonotype has a count of ten or more. This chain joins TRBV4-1 and TRBJ2-7; unclear D gene. CDR1 is MGHRA and CDR2 is YSYEKL in the germline V gene. V was clipped by 1 base and J by 4 bases, with 8 bases between them. This CDR3 comprises 13 residues. The CDR3, as DNA: TGCGCCAGCAGCCAAGGGCAGCCATACGAGCAGTACTTC. Translating it yields CASSQGQPYEQYF.

This clonotype was detected ten times or more. The CDR3 DNA follows: TGTGCCAGTAGTATAGATGACGGTGAGCAGTTCTTC. It is translated as CASSIDDGEQFF. The chain recombines TRBV19 with TRBJ2-1; no clear D. V was clipped by 0 bases and J by 9 bases, with 6 bases between them. The length of the CDR3 is 12 residues. Germline assignment: CDR1 LNHDA and CDR2 SQIVND (reference sequence).

This clonotype was counted ten times or more. This chain uses TRBV7-6 with TRBJ1-1; D remains ambiguous. The germline CDR1 and CDR2 sequences are SGHVS and FNYEAQ. The CDR3 sequence is 14 residues long. Trimming cost V 4 bases and J 6 bases, with 15 bases left between them. For the CDR3, the DNA is TGTGCCAGCAGCTCCGGACCGGGAGGACCTGAAGCTTTCTTT. Its protein is CASSSGPGGPEAFF.

This clonotype was picked up a small number of times. This chain connects TRBV7-9 to TRBJ2-1; either TRBD1 or TRBD2 may supply D (5 bases each). Trimming stripped 4 bases from V and 9 bases from J, with 10 bases between. CDR3 length equals 12 residues. Per the germline V gene, CDR1 is SEHNR and CDR2 is FQNEAQ (reference sequence). CDR3 in amino acids: CASSSQAGEQFF. The DNA for the CDR3 is TGTGCCAGCAGCTCACAGGCGGGTGAGCAGTTCTTC.

The chain couples TRBV7-6 to TRBJ2-1, with D unclear. Trimming pared 5 bases from V and 9 bases from J, leaving 11 bases between. This CDR3 has 12 residues. Looked up from germline, CDR1 is SGHVS and CDR2 is FNYEAQ. CDR3 DNA: TGTGCCAGCAGCACCTACTTGGGTGAGCAGTTCTTC. Translated: CASSTYLGEQFF.

This chain links TRBV12-3 or TRBV12-4 with TRBJ2-7; tentatively, D is TRBD1 or TRBD2 (5 bases each). Trimming took off 6 bases at V and 7 bases at J, with 19 bases between the two ends. The CDR3 contains 14 residues. This CDR3 reads CASSPPAGRGEQYF. CDR3 nucleotides: TGTGCCAGCAGCCCGCCGGCAGGGAGAGGAGAGCAGTACTTC.

The table lists this clonotype with a few counts. This chain joins TRBV7-9 and TRBJ1-1, with D unclear. The CDR3 contains 14 residues. CDR1 is SEHNR and CDR2 is FQNEAQ in the germline V gene (reference sequence). The germline V and J ends were trimmed by 2 bases and 1 base, with 8 bases remaining between them. The CDR3 bases are TGTGCCAGCAGCTTAAAAAAAACGAACACTGAAGCTTTCTTT. Protein sequence: CASSLKKTNTEAFF. The full variable domain, completed using reference TRBV7-9 and TRBJ1-1, is DTGVSQNPRHKITKRGQNVTFRCDPISEHNRLYWYRQTLGQGPEFLTYFQNEAQLEKSRLLSDRFSAERPKGSFSTLEIQRTEQGDSAMYLCASSLKKTNTEAFFGQGTRLTVV.